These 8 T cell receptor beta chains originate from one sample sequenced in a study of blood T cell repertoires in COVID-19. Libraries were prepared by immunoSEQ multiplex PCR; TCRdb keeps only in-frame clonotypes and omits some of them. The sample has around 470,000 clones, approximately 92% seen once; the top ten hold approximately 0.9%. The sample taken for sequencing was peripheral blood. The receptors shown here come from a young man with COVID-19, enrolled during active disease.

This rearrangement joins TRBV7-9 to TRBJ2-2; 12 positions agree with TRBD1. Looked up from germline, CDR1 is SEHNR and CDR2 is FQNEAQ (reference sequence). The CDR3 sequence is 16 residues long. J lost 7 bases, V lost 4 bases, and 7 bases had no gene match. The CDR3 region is CASSSGTGGTGGELFF. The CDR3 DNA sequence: TGTGCCAGCAGCTCCGGGACAGGGGGCACGGGCGGGGAGCTGTTTTTT.

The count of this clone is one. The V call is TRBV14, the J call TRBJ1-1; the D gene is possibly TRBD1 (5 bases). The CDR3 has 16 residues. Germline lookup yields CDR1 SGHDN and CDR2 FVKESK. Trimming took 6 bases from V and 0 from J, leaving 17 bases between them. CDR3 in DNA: TGTGCCAGCAGTCCCGACAGCGTAATTATGAACACTGAAGCTTTCTTT. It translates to CASSPDSVIMNTEAFF. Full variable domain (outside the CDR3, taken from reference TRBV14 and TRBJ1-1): EAGVTQFPSHSVIEKGQTVTLRCDPISGHDNLYWYRRVMGKEIKFLLHFVKESKQDESGMPNNRFLAERTGGTYSTLKVQPAELEDSGVYFCASSPDSVIMNTEAFFGQGTRLTVV.

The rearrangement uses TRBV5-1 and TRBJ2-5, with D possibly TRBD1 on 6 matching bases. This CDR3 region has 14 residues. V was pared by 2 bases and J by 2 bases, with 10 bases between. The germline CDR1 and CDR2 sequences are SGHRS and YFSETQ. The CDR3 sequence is CASSFGTIQETQYF. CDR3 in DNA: TGCGCCAGCAGCTTTGGGACAATTCAAGAGACCCAGTACTTC. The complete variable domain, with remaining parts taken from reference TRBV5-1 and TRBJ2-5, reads KAGVTQTPRYLIKTRGQQVTLSCSPISGHRSVSWYQQTPGQGLQFLFEYFSETQRNKGNFPGRFSGRQFSNSRSEMNVSTLELGDSALYLCASSFGTIQETQYFGPGTRLLVL.

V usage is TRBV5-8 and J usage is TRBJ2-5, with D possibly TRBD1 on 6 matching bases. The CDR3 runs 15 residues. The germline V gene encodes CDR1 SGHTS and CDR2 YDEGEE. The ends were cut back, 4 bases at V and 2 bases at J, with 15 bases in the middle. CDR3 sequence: CASSPGTPRQETQYF. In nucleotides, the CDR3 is TGTGCCAGCAGCCCCGGGACACCGAGGCAAGAGACCCAGTACTTC.

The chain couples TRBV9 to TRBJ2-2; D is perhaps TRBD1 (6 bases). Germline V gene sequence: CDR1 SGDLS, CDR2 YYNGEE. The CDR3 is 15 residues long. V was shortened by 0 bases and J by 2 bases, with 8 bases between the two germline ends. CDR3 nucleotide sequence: TGTGCCAGCAGCGTAGGGACAGTCAACACCGGGGAGCTGTTTTTT. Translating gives CASSVGTVNTGELFF.

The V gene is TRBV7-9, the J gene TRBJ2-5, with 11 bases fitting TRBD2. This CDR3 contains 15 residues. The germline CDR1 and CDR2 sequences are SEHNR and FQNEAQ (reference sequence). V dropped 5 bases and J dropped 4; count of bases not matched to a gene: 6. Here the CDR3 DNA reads TGTGCCAGCAGCGCCTCCGGGACTAGCGGAGAGACCCAGTACTTC. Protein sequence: CASSASGTSGETQYF.

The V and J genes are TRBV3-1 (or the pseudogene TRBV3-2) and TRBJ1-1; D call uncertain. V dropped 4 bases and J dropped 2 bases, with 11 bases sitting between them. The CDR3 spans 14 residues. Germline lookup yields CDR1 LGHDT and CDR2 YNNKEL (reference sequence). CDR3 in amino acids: CASSLRGSNTEAFF. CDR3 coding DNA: TGTGCCAGCAGCCTTCGCGGGTCCAACACTGAAGCTTTCTTT.

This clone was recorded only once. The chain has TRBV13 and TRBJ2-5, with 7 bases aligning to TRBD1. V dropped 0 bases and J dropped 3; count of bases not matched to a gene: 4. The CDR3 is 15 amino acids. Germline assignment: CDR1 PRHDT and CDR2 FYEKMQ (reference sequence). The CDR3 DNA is TGTGCCAGCAGCTTAGGCCCCGGGACAGAAGAGACCCAGTACTTC. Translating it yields CASSLGPGTEETQYF. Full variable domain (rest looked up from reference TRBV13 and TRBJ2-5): AAGVIQSPRHLIKEKRETATLKCYPIPRHDTVYWYQQGPGQDPQFLISFYEKMQSDKGSIPDRFSAQQFSDYHSELNMSSLELGDSALYFCASSLGPGTEETQYFGPGTRLLVL.